This T cell receptor beta chain was captured in a study of T cells in Graves' hyperthyroidism and ophthalmopathy. Study summary: Pretreatment peripheral blood was obtained at initial diagnosis.

On this clonotype: The antigen is unknown.

The study, taken as a whole, reports: Blood shared most expanded thyroid clonotypes above 0.001. A 13 V-J signature model discriminated ophthalmopathy versus stable hyperthyroidism.

Per the germline V gene, CDR1 is SQVTM and CDR2 is ANQGSEA. Trimming removed 3 bases from V and 2 bases from J; junction bases left unmatched: 4. The CDR3 has 13 residues. Ophthalmopathy patients had moderate-to-severe active disease, CAS ≥3, NOSPECS ≥4, and disease duration under 3 months. RNA transcripts provided the source from which TCR beta CDR3 regions were amplified. TCR CDR3 underwent first-round RT-PCR with the HTBI primer set. TCRdb re-derived calls from the multiplex PCR reads in MiXCR, one entry per CDR3 protein. The table lists 640,000 or so distinct CDR3 sequences, approximately 14% of them singletons.

This TCR was sampled from a woman between 35 and 50 years old with Graves' ophthalmopathy. The sequencing sample was made of blood. The chain employs TRBV29-1 and TRBJ2-7; TRBD2 aligns across 7 bases. The CDR3 region has the DNA TGCAGCGTTGAGGGGGGGAACACCTACGAGCAGTACTTC. This encodes CSVEGGNTYEQYF.